The 8 T cell receptor beta chains given below trace back to one sample, sequenced in a study of blood T cell repertoires in COVID-19. The assay was immunoSEQ multiplex PCR, and TCRdb's table has in-frame clones only and misses some. The data hold over 100,000 clones, with approximately 84% observed a single time. The sequencing sample was made of peripheral blood. The receptor source for this set is a man aged 55-75 years with acute or convalescent COVID-19.

The V and J genes are TRBV5-1 and TRBJ2-2; TRBD2 is a possible D gene (6 bases). Germline CDR1 is SGHRS and CDR2 is YFSETQ. CDR3 length: 13 amino acids. V was trimmed by 3 bases and J by 5 bases, leaving 8 bases between them. CDR3 in amino acids: CASSWTTTGELFF. For the CDR3, the DNA is TGCGCCAGCAGCTGGACTACAACCGGGGAGCTGTTTTTT.

As regards this clone: The junction does not match germline at one end; this may be a read error. CDR3 residues: CAISESGQGGNSPLHF. CDR3 DNA sequence: TGTGCCATCAGCGAGTCGGGACAGGGAGGGAACTCACCCCTCCACTTT. The chain links TRBV10-3 to TRBJ1-6; 9 bases map to TRBD1. Germline V gene lookup returns CDR1 ENHRY and CDR2 SYGVKD. This CDR3 has 16 amino acids.

This chain connects TRBV19 to TRBJ2-5; D is ambiguous. This CDR3 comprises 11 residues. The germline V gene has CDR1 LNHDA and CDR2 SQIVND (reference sequence). The ends were cut back, 5 bases at V and 10 bases at J, with 11 bases in the middle. The chain's CDR3 is CASSLSSYQYF. As DNA, the CDR3 is TGTGCCAGTAGTCTTTCCTCGTACCAGTACTTC.

The chain links TRBV19 to TRBJ1-1; possible D gene TRBD1, 6 bases. The CDR3 is 14 amino acids. Germline-derived CDR1 and CDR2 are LNHDA and SQIVND (reference sequence). With 7 bases removed from V and 5 bases from J, the gap between germline ends came to 17 bases. CDR3 in amino acids: CASTDRPVRTEAFF. The CDR3 region has the DNA TGTGCCAGTACCGACAGGCCGGTTAGGACTGAAGCTTTCTTT.

The chain joins TRBV7-9 to TRBJ2-5; 8 nucleotides agree with TRBD1. CDR1 is SEHNR and CDR2 is FQNEAQ in the germline V gene (reference sequence). V lost 5 bases, J lost 1 base, and 6 bases stayed unmatched. This CDR3 is built from 15 residues. CDR3: CASSRITGGQETQYF. The CDR3 bases are TGTGCCAGCAGCCGGATCACAGGGGGCCAAGAGACCCAGTACTTC.

A single count supports this clone. This rearrangement joins TRBV5-4 to TRBJ2-1; D uncertain. CDR1 is SGHNT, CDR2 YYREEE, per germline (reference sequence). The CDR3 consists of 14 residues. The germline V and J ends were trimmed by 3 bases and 2 bases, with 9 bases remaining between them. This CDR3 reads CASSSSDAYNEQFF. CDR3 DNA sequence: TGTGCCAGCAGCTCCAGCGACGCCTACAATGAGCAGTTCTTC.

This chain connects TRBV28 to TRBJ1-2; 10 bases are shared with TRBD1. With 7 bases clipped from V and 4 bases from J, the junction kept 6 bases outside the gene matches. Germline values: CDR1 MDHEN, CDR2 SYDVKM. CDR3 size: 14 residues. CDR3 DNA: TGTGCCAGCATGCCGGGACAGGGGACCTATGGCTACACCTTC. Residues: CASMPGQGTYGYTF.

The gene calls are TRBV28 and TRBJ2-2, with D maybe TRBD2 (5 bases). The CDR3 is made up of 15 amino acids. Germline lookup yields CDR1 MDHEN and CDR2 SYDVKM. V was cut by 3 bases and J by 2 bases, with 10 bases left in between. CDR3 in amino acids: CASSLAGTNTGELFF. The CDR3 region has the DNA TGTGCCAGCAGTTTGGCGGGTACCAACACCGGGGAGCTGTTTTTT.